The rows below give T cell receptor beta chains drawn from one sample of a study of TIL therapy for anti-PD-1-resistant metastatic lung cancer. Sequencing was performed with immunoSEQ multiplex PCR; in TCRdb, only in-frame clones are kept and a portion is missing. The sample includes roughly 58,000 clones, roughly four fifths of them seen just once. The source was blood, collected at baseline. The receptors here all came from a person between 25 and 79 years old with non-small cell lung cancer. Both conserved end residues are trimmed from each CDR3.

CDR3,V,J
ASSQGSDSYNEQF,TRBV3-1/TRBV3-2,TRBJ2-1
ASSLRPTSGSTDTQY,TRBV27,TRBJ2-3
ASSPWTGLGTEAF,TRBV5-1,TRBJ1-1
SVDPQETQY,TRBV29-1,TRBJ2-5
ASSPPESWANVLT,TRBV7-2,TRBJ2-6
ATSRDQAYSGNTIY,TRBV15,TRBJ1-3
ASTGTLVETQY,TRBV2,TRBJ2-5
ASSVGLGTSGKGGELF,TRBV9,TRBJ2-2
ASSFTGRGGGNEQF,TRBV5-4,TRBJ2-1
RAQGTEAF,TRBV20-1,TRBJ1-1
ACPDRVSGNTIY,TRBV30,TRBJ1-3
ASSLGSGSYYEQY,TRBV7-9,TRBJ2-7
AISDLYTQY,TRBV10-3,TRBJ2-3
ALRLAGVWDEQF,TRBV30,TRBJ2-1
ASSLALTGGTTYEQY,TRBV5-1,TRBJ2-7
ATSAPLRSNEQF,TRBV24-1,TRBJ2-1
ASSEDSGART,TRBV9,TRBJ1-2
ASSLTGRGNEQF,TRBV28,TRBJ2-1
ASSLARAGFGPGETQY,TRBV5-1,TRBJ2-5
ASSLAAYNEQF,TRBV7-2,TRBJ2-1